Listed below are T cell receptor beta chains from one sample, sequenced in a study of blood T cells in healthy people across ages. From the 5' RACE reads, TCRdb called clonotypes with MiXCR, one entry per CDR3 protein. The sample holds about a million distinct CDR3 sequences, roughly 50% seen once. The sample was blood. The receptors come from a young man in good health. Both conserved end residues are part of each CDR3. Each record gives: D gene, clone size, V gene, J gene, CDR3 protein, CDR3 DNA. D genes are given only for firm matches. The size entry is marked missing in some rows and otherwise reads once, few, many or a size class.

D gene: .; clone size: few; V gene: TRBV4-1; J gene: TRBJ1-4; CDR3 protein: CASSPTRTLNEKLFF; CDR3 DNA: TGCGCCAGCAGCCCCACACGCACCCTTAATGAAAAACTGTTTTTT
D gene: .; clone size: .; V gene: TRBV19; J gene: TRBJ2-3; CDR3 protein: CASRPGLVTDTQYF; CDR3 DNA: TGTGCCAGTAGGCCGGGACTTGTTACAGATACGCAGTATTTT
D gene: TRBD1; clone size: many; V gene: TRBV6-1; J gene: TRBJ1-5; CDR3 protein: CASSENRGSNQPQHF; CDR3 DNA: TGTGCCAGCAGTGAGAACAGGGGTAGCAATCAGCCCCAGCATTTT
D gene: TRBD1; clone size: .; V gene: TRBV28; J gene: TRBJ1-2; CDR3 protein: CASSFTGTGLLGGYGYTF; CDR3 DNA: TGTGCCAGCAGTTTTACAGGGACAGGCCTACTCGGGGGGTATGGCTACACCTTC
D gene: TRBD2; clone size: .; V gene: TRBV18; J gene: TRBJ2-5; CDR3 protein: CASSPGTTQTQYF; CDR3 DNA: TGTGCCAGCTCACCGGGGACTACCCAGACCCAGTACTTC
D gene: .; clone size: .; V gene: TRBV10-3; J gene: TRBJ1-5; CDR3 protein: CAIGRQDGNQPQHF; CDR3 DNA: TGTGCCATCGGGCGGCAGGACGGCAATCAGCCCCAGCATTTT
D gene: TRBD2; clone size: .; V gene: TRBV4-1; J gene: TRBJ2-1; CDR3 protein: CASSHLIARGGSSYNEQFF; CDR3 DNA: TGCGCCAGCAGCCACCTAATCGCCCGGGGGGGCAGCTCCTACAATGAGCAGTTCTTC
D gene: TRBD2; clone size: .; V gene: TRBV4-2; J gene: TRBJ2-3; CDR3 protein: CASSQEARGGGTDTQYF; CDR3 DNA: TGTGCCAGCAGCCAAGAAGCCCGGGGGGGCGGCACAGATACGCAGTATTTT
D gene: .; clone size: .; V gene: TRBV7-8; J gene: TRBJ1-1; CDR3 protein: CASSPGIRTEAFF; CDR3 DNA: TGTGCCAGCAGCCCCGGTATACGCACTGAAGCTTTCTTT
D gene: .; clone size: .; V gene: TRBV7-2; J gene: TRBJ1-5; CDR3 protein: CASSPSIDGNQPQHF; CDR3 DNA: TGTGCCAGCAGCCCGTCTATTGACGGCAATCAGCCCCAGCATTTT
D gene: TRBD1; clone size: .; V gene: TRBV5-5; J gene: TRBJ2-5; CDR3 protein: CASSYDSQGAQYF; CDR3 DNA: TGTGCCAGCAGCTATGACAGCCAGGGGGCCCAGTACTTC
D gene: TRBD2; clone size: few; V gene: TRBV7-9; J gene: TRBJ2-1; CDR3 protein: CASSPISGGADNEQFF; CDR3 DNA: TGTGCCAGCAGCCCGATTAGCGGGGGGGCGGACAATGAGCAGTTCTTC
D gene: TRBD1; clone size: once; V gene: TRBV24-1; J gene: TRBJ2-1; CDR3 protein: CATSEQGANNEQFF; CDR3 DNA: TGTGCCACCAGTGAACAGGGGGCGAACAATGAGCAGTTCTTC
D gene: .; clone size: few; V gene: TRBV7-9; J gene: TRBJ1-2; CDR3 protein: CASSTQAVNGYTF; CDR3 DNA: TGTGCCAGCAGCACACAGGCAGTAAATGGCTACACCTTC
D gene: .; clone size: .; V gene: TRBV28; J gene: TRBJ2-5; CDR3 protein: CASSPRMYQETQYF; CDR3 DNA: TGTGCCAGCAGTCCCCGAATGTACCAAGAGACCCAGTACTTC
D gene: TRBD2; clone size: few; V gene: TRBV20-1; J gene: TRBJ2-1; CDR3 protein: CSATPSGGAYNEQFF; CDR3 DNA: TGCAGTGCAACACCAAGCGGGGGGGCCTACAATGAGCAGTTCTTC
D gene: TRBD1; clone size: .; V gene: TRBV4-1; J gene: TRBJ2-1; CDR3 protein: CASSLTDRGGEQFF; CDR3 DNA: TGCGCCAGCAGCCTGACCGACAGGGGCGGAGAGCAGTTCTTC
D gene: .; clone size: .; V gene: TRBV4-1; J gene: TRBJ1-2; CDR3 protein: CASSQEGGLDDGYTF; CDR3 DNA: TGCGCCAGCAGCCAAGAGGGCGGGTTGGATGATGGCTACACCTTC
D gene: TRBD1; clone size: .; V gene: TRBV28; J gene: TRBJ2-2; CDR3 protein: CASSSPQGAGGELFF; CDR3 DNA: TGTGCCAGCAGTTCCCCACAGGGGGCTGGGGGGGAGCTGTTTTTT
D gene: .; clone size: .; V gene: TRBV18; J gene: TRBJ1-2; CDR3 protein: CASSPGAEYGYTF; CDR3 DNA: TGTGCCAGCTCACCGGGGGCAGAGTATGGCTACACCTTC
D gene: .; clone size: few; V gene: TRBV27; J gene: TRBJ2-7; CDR3 protein: CASSLGDGGFYEQYF; CDR3 DNA: TGTGCCAGCAGTTTAGGGGACGGGGGCTTCTACGAGCAGTACTTC